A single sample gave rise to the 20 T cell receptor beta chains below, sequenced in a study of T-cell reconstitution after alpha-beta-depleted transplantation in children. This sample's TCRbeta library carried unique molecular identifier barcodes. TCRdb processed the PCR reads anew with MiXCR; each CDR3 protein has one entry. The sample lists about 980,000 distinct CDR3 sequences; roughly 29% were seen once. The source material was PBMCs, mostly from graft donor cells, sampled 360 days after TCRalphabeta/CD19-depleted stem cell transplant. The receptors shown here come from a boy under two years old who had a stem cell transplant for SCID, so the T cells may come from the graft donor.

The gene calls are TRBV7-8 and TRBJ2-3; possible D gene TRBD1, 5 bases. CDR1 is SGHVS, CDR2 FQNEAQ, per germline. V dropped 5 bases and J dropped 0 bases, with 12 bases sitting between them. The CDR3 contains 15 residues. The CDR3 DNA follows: TGTGCCAGCAGCCTCAGGGTGTTCAGCACAGATACGCAGTATTTT. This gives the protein CASSLRVFSTDTQYF.

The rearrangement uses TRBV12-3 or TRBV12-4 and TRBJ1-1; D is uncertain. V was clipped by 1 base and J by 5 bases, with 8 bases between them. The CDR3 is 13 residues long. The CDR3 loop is CASSLEWPTEAFF. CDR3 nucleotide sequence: TGTGCCAGCAGTTTAGAATGGCCGACTGAAGCTTTCTTT.

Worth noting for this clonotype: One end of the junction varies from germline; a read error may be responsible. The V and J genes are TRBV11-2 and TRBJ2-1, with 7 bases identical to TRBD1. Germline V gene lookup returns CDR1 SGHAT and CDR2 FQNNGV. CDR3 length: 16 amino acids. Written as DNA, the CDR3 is TGTGCCAGCAGCTTAAGTCGAGACAGGGTCTACGATGAGCAGTTCTTC. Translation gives CASSLSRDRVYDEQFF.

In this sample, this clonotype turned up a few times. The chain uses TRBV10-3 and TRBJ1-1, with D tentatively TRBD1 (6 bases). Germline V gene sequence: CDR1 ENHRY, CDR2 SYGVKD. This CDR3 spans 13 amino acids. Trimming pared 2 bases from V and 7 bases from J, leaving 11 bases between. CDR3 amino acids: CAISETGNGEAFF. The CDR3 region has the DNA TGTGCCATCAGTGAGACAGGGAACGGTGAAGCTTTCTTT.

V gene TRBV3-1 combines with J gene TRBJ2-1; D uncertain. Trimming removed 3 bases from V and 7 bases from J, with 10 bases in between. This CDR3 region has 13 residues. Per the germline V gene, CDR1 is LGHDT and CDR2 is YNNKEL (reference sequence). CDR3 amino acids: CASSQDPPNEQFF. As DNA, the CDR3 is TGTGCCAGCAGCCAGGACCCCCCGAATGAGCAGTTCTTC.

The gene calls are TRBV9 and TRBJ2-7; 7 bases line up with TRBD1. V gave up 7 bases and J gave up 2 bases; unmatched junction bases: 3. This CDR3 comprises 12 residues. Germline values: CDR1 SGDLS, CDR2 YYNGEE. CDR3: CASGQAPYEQYF. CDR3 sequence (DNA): TGTGCCAGCGGACAGGCTCCCTACGAGCAGTACTTC.

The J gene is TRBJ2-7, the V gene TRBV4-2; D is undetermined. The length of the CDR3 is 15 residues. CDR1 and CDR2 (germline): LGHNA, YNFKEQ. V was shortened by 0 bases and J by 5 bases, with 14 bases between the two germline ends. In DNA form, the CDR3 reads TGTGCCAGCAGCCAAGATATCGCTCAGCCCAACGAGCAGTACTTC. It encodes CASSQDIAQPNEQYF.

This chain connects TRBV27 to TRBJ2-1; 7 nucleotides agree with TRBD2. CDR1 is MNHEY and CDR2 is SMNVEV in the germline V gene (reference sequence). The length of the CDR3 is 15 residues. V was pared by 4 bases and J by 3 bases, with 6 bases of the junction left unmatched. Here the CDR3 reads CASSWGGTLYNEQFF. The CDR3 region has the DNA TGTGCCAGCAGTTGGGGGGGGACCCTCTACAATGAGCAGTTCTTC.

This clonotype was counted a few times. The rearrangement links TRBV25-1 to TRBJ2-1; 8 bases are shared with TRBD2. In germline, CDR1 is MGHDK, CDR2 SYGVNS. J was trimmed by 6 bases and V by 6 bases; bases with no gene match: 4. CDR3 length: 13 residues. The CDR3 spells CASSPGGVNEQFF. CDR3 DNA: TGTGCCAGCAGCCCCGGGGGGGTCAATGAGCAGTTCTTC.

CDR3: CSVEDLPSGVQGQYF. CDR3 DNA sequence: TGCAGCGTTGAAGACCTCCCCTCGGGCGTACAGGGGCAGTACTTC. The chain links TRBV29-1 to TRBJ2-7; D might be TRBD1 (6 bases). Germline values: CDR1 SQVTM, CDR2 ANQGSEA. CDR3 length: 15 residues. V shed 0 bases and J shed 9 bases, with 21 bases lying between them.

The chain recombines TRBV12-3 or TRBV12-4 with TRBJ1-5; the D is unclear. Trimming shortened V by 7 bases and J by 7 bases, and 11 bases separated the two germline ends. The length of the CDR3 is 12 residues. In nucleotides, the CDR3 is TGTGCCAGCACCCTCGGTGGACAGCCCCAGCATTTT. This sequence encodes CASTLGGQPQHF.

The CDR3: CASSLNGQGIYTF. In nucleotides, the CDR3 is TGCGCCAGCAGCTTAAACGGACAGGGGATCTACACCTTC. The V gene is TRBV5-1, the J gene TRBJ1-2; TRBD1 aligns across 9 bases. The V and J ends lost 2 bases and 10 bases, in that order; junction bases with no gene match: 6. CDR1 is SGHRS, CDR2 YFSETQ, per germline. The CDR3 extends over 13 amino acids.

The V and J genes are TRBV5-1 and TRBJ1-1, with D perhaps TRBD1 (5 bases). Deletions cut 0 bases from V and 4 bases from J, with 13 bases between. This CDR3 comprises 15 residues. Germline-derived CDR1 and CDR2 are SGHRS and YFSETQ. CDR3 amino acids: CASSLDIPGGTEAFF. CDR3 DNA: TGCGCCAGCAGCTTGGACATTCCCGGGGGCACTGAAGCTTTCTTT.

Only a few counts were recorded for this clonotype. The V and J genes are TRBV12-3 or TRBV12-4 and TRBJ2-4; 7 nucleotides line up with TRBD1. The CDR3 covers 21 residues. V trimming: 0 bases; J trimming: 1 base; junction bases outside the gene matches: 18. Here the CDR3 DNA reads TGTGCCAGCAGTTTAGCGCAGGGGGTTTGGGGGCGGAGCTGGGCCAAAAACATTCAGTACTTC. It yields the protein CASSLAQGVWGRSWAKNIQYF.

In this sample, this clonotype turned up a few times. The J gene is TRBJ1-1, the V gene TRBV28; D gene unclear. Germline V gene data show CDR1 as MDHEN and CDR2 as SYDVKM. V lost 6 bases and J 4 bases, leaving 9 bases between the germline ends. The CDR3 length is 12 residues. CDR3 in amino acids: CASSPQFTEAFF. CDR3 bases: TGTGCCAGCAGCCCACAGTTCACTGAAGCTTTCTTT.

This CDR3 is CASSLEPRDRGFWETQYF. The CDR3 DNA sequence: TGTGCCAGCAGCCTTGAACCCCGGGACAGGGGCTTTTGGGAGACCCAGTACTTC. V is TRBV5-5 and J is TRBJ2-5; 10 nucleotides agree with TRBD1. Trimming at V came to 4 bases and at J to 5 bases, leaving 17 bases not matched to a gene. This CDR3 has 18 amino acids. Germline CDR1 and CDR2: SGHKS and YYEKEE (reference sequence).

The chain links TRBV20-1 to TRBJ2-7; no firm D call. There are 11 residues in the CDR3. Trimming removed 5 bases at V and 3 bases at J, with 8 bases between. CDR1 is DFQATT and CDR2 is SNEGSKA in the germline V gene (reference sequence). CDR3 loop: CSAYDSYEQYF. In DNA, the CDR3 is TGCAGTGCTTACGATAGCTACGAGCAGTACTTC.

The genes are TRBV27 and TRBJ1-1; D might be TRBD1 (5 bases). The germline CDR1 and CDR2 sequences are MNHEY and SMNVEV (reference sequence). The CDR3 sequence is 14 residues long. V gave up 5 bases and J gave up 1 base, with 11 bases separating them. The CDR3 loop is CASSNRKPNTEAFF. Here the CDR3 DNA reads TGTGCCAGCAGTAACAGGAAGCCGAACACTGAAGCTTTCTTT.

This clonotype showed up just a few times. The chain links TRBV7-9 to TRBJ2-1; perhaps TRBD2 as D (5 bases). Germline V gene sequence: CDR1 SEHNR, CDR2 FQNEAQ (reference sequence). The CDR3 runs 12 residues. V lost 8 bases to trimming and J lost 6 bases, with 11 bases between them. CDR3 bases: TGTGCCAGCGAGCGGAGAGTCAATGAGCAGTTCTTC. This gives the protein CASERRVNEQFF. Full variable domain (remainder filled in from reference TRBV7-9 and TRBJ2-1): DTGVSQNPRHKITKRGQNVTFRCDPISEHNRLYWYRQTLGQGPEFLTYFQNEAQLEKSRLLSDRFSAERPKGSFSTLEIQRTEQGDSAMYLCASERRVNEQFFGPGTRLTVL.

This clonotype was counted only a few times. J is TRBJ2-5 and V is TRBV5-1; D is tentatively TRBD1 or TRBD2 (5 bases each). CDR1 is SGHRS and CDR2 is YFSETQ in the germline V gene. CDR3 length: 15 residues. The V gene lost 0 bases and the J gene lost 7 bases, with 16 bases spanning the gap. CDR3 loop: CASSLVWGTDGTQYF. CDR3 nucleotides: TGCGCCAGCAGCTTGGTCTGGGGGACCGATGGGACCCAGTACTTC.